This T cell receptor (beta chain) was captured by sequencing in a study of post-analysis software for immune sequencing data. Each TCR beta cDNA library carried unique molecular identifiers. TCRdb re-derived calls from the PCR reads in MiXCR, one entry per CDR3 protein. The sample lists hundreds of thousands of distinct CDR3 sequences, just under 30% occurring once. Broader study findings: In patients, about 5 TRBV segments were more frequent than in controls, with TRBV5-6, TRBV5-1 and TRBV20-1 among them.

On this clonotype: The antigen is unknown.

With 7 bases removed from V and 5 bases from J, the gap between germline ends came to 15 bases. The CDR3 loop spans 13 amino acids. Germline CDR1 reads SGDLS; CDR2 reads YYNGEE. The receptor was derived from a girl under 18 with multiple sclerosis. The J gene is TRBJ1-2, the V gene TRBV9, with D unclear. Material: blood. The CDR3: CASGRPGLYGYTF. The DNA for the CDR3 is TGTGCCAGCGGAAGACCGGGTTTATATGGCTACACCTTC.